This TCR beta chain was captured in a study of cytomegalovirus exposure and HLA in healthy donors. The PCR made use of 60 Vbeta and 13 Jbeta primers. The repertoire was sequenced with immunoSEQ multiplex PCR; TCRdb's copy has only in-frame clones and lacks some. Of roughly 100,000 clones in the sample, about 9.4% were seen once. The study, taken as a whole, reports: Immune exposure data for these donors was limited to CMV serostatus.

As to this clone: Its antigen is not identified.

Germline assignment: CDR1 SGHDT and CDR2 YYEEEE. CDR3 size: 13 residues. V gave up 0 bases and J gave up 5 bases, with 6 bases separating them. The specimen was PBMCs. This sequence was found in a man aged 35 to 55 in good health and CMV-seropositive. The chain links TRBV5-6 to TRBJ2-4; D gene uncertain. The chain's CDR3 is CASSLAGENIQYF. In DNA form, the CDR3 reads TGTGCCAGCAGCTTGGCCGGTGAAAACATTCAGTACTTC.